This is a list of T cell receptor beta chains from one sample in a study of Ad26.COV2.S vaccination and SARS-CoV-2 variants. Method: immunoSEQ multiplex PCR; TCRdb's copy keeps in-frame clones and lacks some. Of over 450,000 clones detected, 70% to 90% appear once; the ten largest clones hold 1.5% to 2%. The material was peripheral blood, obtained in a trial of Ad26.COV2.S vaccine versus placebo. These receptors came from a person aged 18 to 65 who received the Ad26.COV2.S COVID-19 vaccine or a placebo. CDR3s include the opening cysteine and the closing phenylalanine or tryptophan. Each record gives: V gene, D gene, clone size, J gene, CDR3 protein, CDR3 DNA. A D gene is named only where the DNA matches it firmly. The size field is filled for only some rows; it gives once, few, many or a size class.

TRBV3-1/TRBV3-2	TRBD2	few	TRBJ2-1	CASSQRGLAGNNEQFF	TGTGCCAGCAGCCAGCGGGGACTAGCGGGCAACAATGAGCAGTTCTTC
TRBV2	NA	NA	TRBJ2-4	CASGTDSVGIQYF	TGTGCCAGCGGGACCGACTCCGTGGGCATTCAGTACTTC
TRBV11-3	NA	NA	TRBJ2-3	CASSFSNSDTQYF	TGTGCCAGCAGCTTCTCAAATTCTGATACGCAGTATTTT
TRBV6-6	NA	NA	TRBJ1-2	CASSYSTSREGYTF	TGTGCCAGCAGTTACTCGACCAGCCGAGAAGGCTACACCTTC
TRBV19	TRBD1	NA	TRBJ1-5	CASSRDRIDQPQHF	TGTGCCAGTAGTAGGGACAGGATCGATCAGCCCCAGCATTTT
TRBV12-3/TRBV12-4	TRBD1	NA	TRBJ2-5	CASRPNRGETQYF	TGTGCCAGCAGGCCTAACAGGGGAGAGACCCAGTACTTC
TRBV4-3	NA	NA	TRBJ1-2	CASSQNRGYTF	TGCGCCAGCAGCCAAAATCGTGGCTACACCTTC
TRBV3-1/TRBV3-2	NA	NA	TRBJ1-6	CASSQGTEDNSPLHF	TGTGCCAGCAGCCAAGGGACAGAAGATAATTCACCCCTCCACTTT
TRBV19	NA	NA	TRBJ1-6	CASSTLHNSPLHF	TGTGCCAGTAGTACTCTGCATAATTCACCCCTCCACTTT
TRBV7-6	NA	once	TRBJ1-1	CASSPKKGRWTEAFF	TGTGCCAGCAGCCCCAAGAAGGGCCGGTGGACTGAAGCTTTCTTT
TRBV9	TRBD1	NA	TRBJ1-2	CASSVVADRGLDGYTF	TGTGCCAGCAGCGTAGTAGCGGACAGGGGCCTCGATGGCTACACCTTC
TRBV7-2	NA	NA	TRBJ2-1	CASSLASVRSYEQFF	TGTGCCAGCAGCTTAGCCAGCGTCAGGAGCTATGAGCAGTTCTTC
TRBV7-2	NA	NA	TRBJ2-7	CASSTKIGGVALYF	TGTGCCAGCAGCACAAAAATAGGGGGGGTCGCCCTGTACTTC
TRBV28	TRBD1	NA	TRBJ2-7	CASSGTASSYEQYF	TGTGCCAGCAGTGGGACAGCTAGCTCCTACGAGCAGTACTTC
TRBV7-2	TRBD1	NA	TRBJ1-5	CASSSTSRQGPNQPQHF	TGTGCCAGCAGCTCAACCTCCCGACAGGGCCCCAATCAGCCCCAGCATTTT
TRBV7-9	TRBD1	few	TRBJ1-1	CASSYTTGTEAFF	TGTGCCAGCAGCTACACGACAGGGACTGAAGCTTTCTTT
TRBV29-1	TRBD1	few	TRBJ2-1	CSVTGVPYNEQFF	TGCAGCGTTACAGGGGTTCCCTACAATGAGCAGTTCTTC
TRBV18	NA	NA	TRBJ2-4	CASSPSLAEVKGIQYF	TGTGCCAGCTCACCATCCCTGGCGGAAGTCAAGGGCATTCAGTACTTC
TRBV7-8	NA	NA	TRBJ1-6	CASSLFRINSPLHF	TGTGCCAGCAGCTTATTCCGAATAAATTCACCCCTCCACTTT
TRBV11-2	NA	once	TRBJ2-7	CASSLFRAYEQYF	TGTGCCAGCAGCTTATTTCGTGCGTACGAGCAGTACTTC
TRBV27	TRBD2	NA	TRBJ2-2	CASSPWTSGMVGELFF	TGTGCCAGCAGTCCATGGACTAGCGGGATGGTCGGGGAGCTGTTTTTT
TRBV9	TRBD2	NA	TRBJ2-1	CASSPRELAGYNEQFF	TGTGCCAGCAGCCCGAGGGAACTAGCGGGTTACAATGAGCAGTTCTTC
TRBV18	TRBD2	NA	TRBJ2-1	CATAAGGHEQFF	TGTGCCACCGCAGCGGGAGGTCATGAGCAGTTCTTC
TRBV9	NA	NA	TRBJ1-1	CASSVEGRMNTEAFF	TGTGCCAGCAGCGTAGAGGGTAGGATGAACACTGAAGCTTTCTTT
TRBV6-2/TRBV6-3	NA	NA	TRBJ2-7	CASSYVGYPYEQYF	TGTGCCAGCAGTTACGTGGGCTATCCATACGAGCAGTACTTC
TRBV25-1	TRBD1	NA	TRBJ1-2	CASSDQGASGYTF	TGTGCCAGCAGCGACCAGGGGGCTAGTGGCTACACCTTC
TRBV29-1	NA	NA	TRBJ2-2	CSVEGGWNTGELFF	TGCAGCGTTGAGGGGGGCTGGAACACCGGGGAGCTGTTTTTT
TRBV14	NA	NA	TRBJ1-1	CASSRSVNTEAFF	TGTGCCAGCAGCCGATCGGTGAACACTGAAGCTTTCTTT
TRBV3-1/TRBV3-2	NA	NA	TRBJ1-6	CASSQVNYNSPLHF	TGTGCCAGCAGCCAAGTCAACTATAATTCACCCCTCCACTTT
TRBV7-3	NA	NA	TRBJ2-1	CASSLGGASYNEQFF	TGTGCCAGCAGCTTAGGCGGGGCAAGTTACAATGAGCAGTTCTTC
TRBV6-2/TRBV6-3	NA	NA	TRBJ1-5	CASSYGGGGNQPQHF	TGTGCCAGCAGTTATGGGGGAGGGGGCAATCAGCCCCAGCATTTT
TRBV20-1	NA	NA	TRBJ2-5	CSADTPETQYF	TGCAGCGCCGACACGCCGGAGACCCAGTACTTC
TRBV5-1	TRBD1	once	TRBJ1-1	CASSWGQGVEAFF	TGCGCCAGCAGCTGGGGACAGGGAGTTGAAGCTTTCTTT
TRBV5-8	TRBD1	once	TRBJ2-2	CASSFYQGDTGELFF	TGTGCCAGCAGCTTTTATCAGGGGGACACCGGGGAGCTGTTTTTT
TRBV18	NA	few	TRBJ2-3	CASSPKAGHGYF	TGTGCCAGCTCACCAAAGGCGGGGCACGGGTATTTT
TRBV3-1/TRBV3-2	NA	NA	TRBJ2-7	CASSQGPGLNEQYF	TGTGCCAGCAGCCAAGGACCAGGGCTCAACGAGCAGTACTTC
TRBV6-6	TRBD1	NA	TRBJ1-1	CASSYSTGVPEAFF	TGTGCCAGCAGTTACTCCACAGGGGTTCCTGAAGCTTTCTTT
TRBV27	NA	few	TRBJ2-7	CASSLKSTGSYEQYF	TGTGCCAGCAGTTTAAAGTCGACAGGTTCCTACGAGCAGTACTTC
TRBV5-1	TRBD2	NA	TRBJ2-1	CASSLEGLAGVNEQFF	TGCGCCAGCAGCTTGGAGGGACTAGCGGGGGTGAATGAGCAGTTCTTC
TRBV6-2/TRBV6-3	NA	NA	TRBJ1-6	CASSYWTAAPLHF	TGTGCCAGCAGTTACTGGACGGCGGCGCCCCTCCACTTT
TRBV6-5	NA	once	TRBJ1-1	CASSLHGFAEAFF	TGTGCCAGCAGTCTGCACGGATTCGCTGAAGCTTTCTTT
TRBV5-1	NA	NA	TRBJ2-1	CASSTGLRNEQFF	TGCGCCAGCAGCACGGGACTCCGCAATGAGCAGTTCTTC
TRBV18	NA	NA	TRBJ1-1	CASSPPVRRMNTEAFF	TGTGCCAGCTCACCACCGGTCAGGCGGATGAACACTGAAGCTTTCTTT
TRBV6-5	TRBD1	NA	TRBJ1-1	CASSSGTAGNTEAFF	TGTGCCAGCAGTTCAGGGACAGCGGGGAACACTGAAGCTTTCTTT
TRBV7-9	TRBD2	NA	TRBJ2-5	CASSPENPGLAETQYF	TGTGCCAGCAGCCCAGAAAACCCCGGACTAGCAGAGACCCAGTACTTC
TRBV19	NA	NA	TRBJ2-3	CASSTSPSTDTQYF	TGTGCCAGCAGTACTAGCCCAAGCACAGATACGCAGTATTTT
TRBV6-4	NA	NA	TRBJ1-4	CASRVCRANEKLFF	TGTGCCAGCAGGGTTTGTAGGGCTAATGAAAAACTGTTTTTT
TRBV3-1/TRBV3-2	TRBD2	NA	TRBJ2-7	CASSQEGSGNEQYF	TGTGCCAGCAGCCAAGAGGGTAGCGGGAACGAGCAGTACTTC
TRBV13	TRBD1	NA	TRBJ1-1	CASSTRQGSGTEAFF	TGTGCCAGCAGCACCCGACAGGGGAGTGGGACTGAAGCTTTCTTT
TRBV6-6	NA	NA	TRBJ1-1	CASSYSQDEAFF	TGTGCCAGCAGTTACTCGCAGGACGAAGCTTTCTTT
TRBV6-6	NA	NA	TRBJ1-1	CASSAQGNTEAFF	TGTGCCAGCAGCGCACAGGGGAACACTGAAGCTTTCTTT
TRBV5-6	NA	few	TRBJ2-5	CASSLLRVREQETQYF	TGTGCCAGCAGCCTACTACGAGTTAGAGAACAAGAGACCCAGTACTTC
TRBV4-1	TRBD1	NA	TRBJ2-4	CASSQDGAGGNIQYF	TGCGCCAGCAGCCAAGATGGGGCAGGGGGAAACATTCAGTACTTC
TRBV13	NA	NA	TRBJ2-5	CASSLTGRVETQYF	TGTGCCAGCAGCTTAACAGGGAGAGTGGAGACCCAGTACTTC